The TCR beta chain under discussion was sequenced for a study of human T cells and chemical hapten exposure. Trimming took 2 bases from V and 10 from J, leaving 15 bases between them. The CDR3 has 14 residues. Germline values: CDR1 SGHAT, CDR2 FQNNGV. Each CDR3 protein gets one entry after TCRdb re-called the 5' RACE reads with MiXCR. The table lists around 140,000 distinct CDR3 sequences, about 4.3% of them singletons. This clonotype appeared many times. Total RNA was isolated from unfractionated whole blood. V usage is TRBV11-2 and J usage is TRBJ2-1; possible D gene TRBD2, 5 bases. This TCR came from a female donor in good health. The CDR3, as DNA: TGTGCCAGCAGCTTACTTCTCCAGAGGGAAGAGCAGTTCTTC. Its protein product is CASSLLLQREEQFF.